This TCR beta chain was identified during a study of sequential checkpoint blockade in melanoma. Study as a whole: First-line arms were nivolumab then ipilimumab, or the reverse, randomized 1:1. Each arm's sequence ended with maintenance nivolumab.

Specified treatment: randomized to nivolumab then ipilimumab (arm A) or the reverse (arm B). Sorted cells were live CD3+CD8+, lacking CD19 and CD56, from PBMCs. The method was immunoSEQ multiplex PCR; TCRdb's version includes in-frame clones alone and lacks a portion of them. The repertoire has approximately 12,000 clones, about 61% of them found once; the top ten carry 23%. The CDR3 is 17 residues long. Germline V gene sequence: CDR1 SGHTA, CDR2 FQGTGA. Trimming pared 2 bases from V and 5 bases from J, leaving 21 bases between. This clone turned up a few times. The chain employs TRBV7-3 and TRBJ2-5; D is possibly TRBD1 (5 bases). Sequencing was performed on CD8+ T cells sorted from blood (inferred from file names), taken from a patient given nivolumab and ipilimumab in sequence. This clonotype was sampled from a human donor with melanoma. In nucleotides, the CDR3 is TGTGCCAGCAGCTTAGGGGCAGGATTCGGTGCCAGGGAGACCCAGTACTTC. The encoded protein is CASSLGAGFGARETQYF.